The next 21 T cell receptor beta chains were all read from a single sample in a study of PD-L1 blockade in urothelial cancer. The table came from immunoSEQ multiplex PCR; TCRdb's copy has only in-frame clones and leaves some out. The sample contains about 86,000 clones, more than 70% of which appear only once. As for time point: pretreatment peripheral blood. Specimen: PBMCs, collected around atezolizumab (anti-PD-L1) treatment. The receptors here all came from a man aged 60 to 69 with urothelial cancer.

This clone was seen a few times. The V gene is TRBV4-1, the J gene TRBJ1-6; 8 nucleotides agree with TRBD1. V was clipped by 1 base and J by 11 bases; unmatched bases: 10. The germline CDR1 and CDR2 sequences are MGHRA and YSYEKL. The CDR3 runs to 16 residues. The CDR3 DNA follows: TGCGCCAGCAGCCAAGTGGGGAGGCAGGGGGCGACACCCCTCCACTTT. The encoded protein is CASSQVGRQGATPLHF.

The V and J genes are TRBV7-2 and TRBJ2-5, with TRBD2 matching 9 bases. CDR1 and CDR2 (germline): SGHTA, FQGNSA. After removal of 1 base from V and 4 bases from J, the junction contained 7 bases not matched to a gene. The CDR3 totals 16 residues. CDR3 bases: TGTGCCAGCAGCTTAGTACAGGTAGCGGGAGCAGAGACCCAGTACTTC. Translation: CASSLVQVAGAETQYF.

A single count supports this clone. The chain is built from TRBV5-4 and TRBJ2-6; 12 bases are shared with TRBD1. The V segment lost 4 bases and the J segment 2 bases; nucleotides outside the gene matches: 7. Germline lookup yields CDR1 SGHNT and CDR2 YYREEE (reference sequence). CDR3 size: 18 residues. The CDR3 bases are TGTGCCAGCAGCGATCCGGGACAGGGGGCCCCTGGGGCCAACGTCCTGACTTTC. It codes for CASSDPGQGAPGANVLTF. Full variable domain (outside the CDR3, taken from reference TRBV5-4 and TRBJ2-6): ETGVTQSPTHLIKTRGQQVTLRCSSQSGHNTVSWYQQALGQGPQFIFQYYREEENGRGNFPPRFSGLQFPNYSSELNVNALELDDSALYLCASSDPGQGAPGANVLTFGAGSRLTVL.

The count of this clone is one. V and J are TRBV27 and TRBJ1-5; D unclear. Trimming pared 5 bases from V and 5 bases from J, leaving 13 bases between. The CDR3 runs 14 residues. Germline lookup yields CDR1 MNHEY and CDR2 SMNVEV (reference sequence). This chain's CDR3 is CASSSPTRDQPQHF. CDR3 bases: TGTGCCAGCAGTAGCCCCACTAGGGATCAGCCCCAGCATTTT.

The rearrangement uses TRBV6-6 and TRBJ1-4, with D perhaps TRBD1 (6 bases). This CDR3 has 16 residues. Germline CDR1 is MNHNY and CDR2 is SVGAGI (reference sequence). Trimming took off 5 bases at V and 0 bases at J, with 13 bases between the two ends. The CDR3 loop reads CASSRRGPATNEKLFF. For the CDR3, the DNA is TGTGCCAGCAGTCGCAGGGGACCCGCAACTAATGAAAAACTGTTTTTT.

The gene calls are TRBV6-1 and TRBJ2-1; D unresolved. The germline V and J ends were trimmed by 2 bases and 4 bases, with 12 bases remaining between them. The length of the CDR3 is 15 residues. Per germline, CDR1 MNHNS and CDR2 SASEGT. The chain's CDR3 is CASSEMQVGYNEQFF. CDR3 DNA sequence: TGTGCCAGCAGTGAAATGCAGGTTGGGTACAATGAGCAGTTCTTC.

J is TRBJ2-7 and V is TRBV15, with TRBD1 matching over 8 bases. This CDR3 has 16 residues. The J segment lost 3 bases and the V segment lost 5 bases, leaving 12 bases of the junction unmatched. The germline CDR1 and CDR2 sequences are LNHNV and YYDKDF (reference sequence). CDR3 DNA: TGTGCCACCAGCCGAGGACCGGGACAGGCGGACTACGAGCAGTACTTC. Its translation is CATSRGPGQADYEQYF.

This chain uses TRBV6-1 with TRBJ2-7; the match to TRBD1 covers 7 bases. The CDR3 loop spans 13 amino acids. Trimming at V came to 10 bases and at J to 4 bases, leaving 10 bases not matched to a gene. Germline V CDR1 and CDR2: MNHNS, SASEGT. CDR3 sequence: CAIEETGRYEQYF. The CDR3 bases are TGTGCCATCGAAGAGACAGGGCGATACGAGCAGTACTTC.

The chain employs TRBV7-9 and TRBJ2-1; 7 bases are a match to TRBD1. Germline loops: CDR1 SEHNR, CDR2 FQNEAQ (reference sequence). This CDR3 comprises 15 residues. V was pared by 5 bases and J by 5 bases, with 9 bases of the junction left unmatched. CDR3 bases: TGTGCCAGCAGCAGGGACAGACTATTTCACAATGAGCAGTTCTTC. The encoded protein is CASSRDRLFHNEQFF. The whole variable domain, filled in from reference TRBV7-9 and TRBJ2-1, reads DTGVSQNPRHKITKRGQNVTFRCDPISEHNRLYWYRQTLGQGPEFLTYFQNEAQLEKSRLLSDRFSAERPKGSFSTLEIQRTEQGDSAMYLCASSRDRLFHNEQFFGPGTRLTVL.

Comment on this clone: The junction departs from germline at one end; a sequencing error may be responsible. The V gene is TRBV7-7, the J gene TRBJ2-5; 8 nucleotides align to TRBD1. CDR1 SSHAT and CDR2 FNYEAQ come from the germline V gene (reference sequence). This CDR3 contains 15 residues. For the CDR3, the DNA is TGTGCTAGCAGCCTCCTCGGACAGGGTAAAGAGACCCAGTACTTC. This codes for CASSLLGQGKETQYF.

This chain links TRBV4-1 with TRBJ1-1; D possibly corresponds to TRBD1 (5 bases). The germline V gene encodes CDR1 MGHRA and CDR2 YSYEKL. The CDR3 length is 14 residues. Trimming removed 0 bases from V and 2 bases from J, with 7 bases in between. CDR3 sequence reads: CASSQETVNTEAFF. As DNA, the CDR3 is TGCGCCAGCAGCCAAGAGACAGTAAACACTGAAGCTTTCTTT.

This clone was counted between two and nine times. The CDR3 nucleotides are TGTGCCAGCCAGGAGGGAGGGCACACTGAAGCTTTCTTT. Residues: CASQEGGHTEAFF. The V call is TRBV28, the J call TRBJ1-1; the D is unclear. The CDR3 spans 13 residues. The V and J ends lost 8 bases and 3 bases respectively, with 13 bases between them. Per the germline V gene, CDR1 is MDHEN and CDR2 is SYDVKM.

The V gene is TRBV7-9, the J gene TRBJ2-1; 12 nucleotides align to TRBD2. V shed 5 bases, J shed 4 bases, and the junction held 9 bases outside the gene matches. The CDR3 has 17 amino acids. The germline CDR1 and CDR2 sequences are SEHNR and FQNEAQ (reference sequence). CDR3 residues: CASSQTSGSFGYNEQFF. Written as DNA, the CDR3 is TGTGCCAGCAGCCAGACTAGCGGGAGCTTTGGATACAATGAGCAGTTCTTC. The entire variable domain, with the rest obtained from reference TRBV7-9 and TRBJ2-1, is as follows: DTGVSQNPRHKITKRGQNVTFRCDPISEHNRLYWYRQTLGQGPEFLTYFQNEAQLEKSRLLSDRFSAERPKGSFSTLEIQRTEQGDSAMYLCASSQTSGSFGYNEQFFGPGTRLTVL.

The chain has TRBV10-3 and TRBJ1-1; no definite D call. The ends were cut back, 4 bases at V and 1 base at J, with 7 bases in the middle. The CDR3 has 13 residues. From germline, CDR1 is ENHRY and CDR2 SYGVKD. CDR3 loop: CAISGAGNTEAFF. In DNA, the CDR3 is TGTGCCATCAGTGGCGCAGGGAACACTGAAGCTTTCTTT.

The chain uses TRBV9 and TRBJ2-5, with a possible D match to TRBD1 (6 bases). Trimming shortened V by 0 bases and J by 5 bases, and 14 bases separated the two germline ends. Germline V gene data show CDR1 as SGDLS and CDR2 as YYNGEE. This CDR3 is built from 15 residues. The CDR3 DNA sequence: TGTGCCAGCAGCGTAGTGGGTACAGGGCTGGAGACCCAGTACTTC. This codes for CASSVVGTGLETQYF.

The gene calls are TRBV5-5 and TRBJ1-2; the D gene is possibly TRBD1 (5 bases). CDR3 size: 14 residues. V lost 0 bases, J lost 3 bases, and 9 bases lay in between. Germline V CDR1 and CDR2: SGHKS, YYEKEE (reference sequence). CDR3 coding DNA: TGTGCCAGCAGCTTGGAAGGGGTCGACTATGGCTACACCTTC. It is translated as CASSLEGVDYGYTF.

The CDR3: CASSRGGASTDTQYF. The CDR3 DNA is TGTGCCAGCAGCCGGGGGGGGGCTAGCACAGATACGCAGTATTTT. The chain recombines TRBV7-3 with TRBJ2-3; 8 nucleotides line up with TRBD2. Trimming cost V 5 bases and J 0 bases; bases outside gene matches: 4. CDR3 length: 15 residues. Germline CDR1 is SGHTA and CDR2 is FQGTGA.

This chain joins TRBV2 and TRBJ2-5, with 7 bases lining up with TRBD2. The CDR3 sequence is 14 residues long. Germline V gene sequence: CDR1 SNHLY, CDR2 FYNNEI. The V segment lost 7 bases and the J segment 2 bases; nucleotides outside the gene matches: 7. The CDR3 is CASTGRGVQETQYF. The CDR3 nucleotides read TGTGCCAGCACGGGACGGGGGGTACAAGAGACCCAGTACTTC.

The V gene is TRBV28, the J gene TRBJ1-3; TRBD1 aligns across 8 bases. CDR1 MDHEN and CDR2 SYDVKM come from the germline V gene. The CDR3 is made up of 18 amino acids. V lost 6 bases, J lost 0 bases, and 13 bases stayed unmatched. The CDR3, as DNA: TGTGCCAGCAGGTTAGGGCGGACAGGGATCCGCTCTGGAAACACCATATATTTT. This sequence encodes CASRLGRTGIRSGNTIYF.

The chain employs TRBV10-3 and TRBJ1-5; 8 bases line up with TRBD1. Germline V CDR1 and CDR2: ENHRY, SYGVKD. V lost 5 bases and J lost 4; bases outside the gene matches: 7. This CDR3 has 15 residues. For the CDR3, the DNA is TGTGCCATCAGTCAGACAGGGGACGGGAATCAGCCCCAGCATTTT. This sequence encodes CAISQTGDGNQPQHF.

The V and J genes are TRBV27 and TRBJ2-2; D might be TRBD2 (7 bases). Germline V gene lookup returns CDR1 MNHEY and CDR2 SMNVEV (reference sequence). The CDR3 contains 20 residues. Trimming cost V 6 bases and J 8 bases, with 34 bases left between them. For the CDR3, the DNA is TGTGCCAGCAGCCTCCGGGGAGGGAACTGGGCGGGGGCTCCTATAGGGGAGCTGTTTTTT. This sequence encodes CASSLRGGNWAGAPIGELFF.